Below, 31 T cell receptor beta chains from the same sample are listed, as sequenced in a study of identical twins. MiXCR, applied by TCRdb to the 5' RACE reads, yields one record per CDR3 protein. Of nearly 900,000 distinct CDR3 sequences listed, roughly 12% are singletons. The sample also formed part of further work on yellow fever vaccine responses in identical twins.

The specimen sequenced was PBMCs. These receptor sequences come from a woman in her late teens or twenties in good health.

This clonotype has only a few counts. The rearrangement uses TRBV4-1 and TRBJ2-7; D may be TRBD1 or TRBD2 (5 bases each). Germline CDR1 and CDR2: MGHRA and YSYEKL. The CDR3 runs to 15 residues. V was cut by 1 base and J by 3 bases, with 13 bases left in between. Written as DNA, the CDR3 is TGCGCCAGCAGCCAAGCGCAGGGACCGAACTACGAGCAGTACGTC. This encodes CASSQAQGPNYEQYV.

The rearrangement links TRBV9 to TRBJ2-1, with D maybe TRBD2 (6 bases). V dropped 3 bases and J dropped 0 bases, with 13 bases sitting between them. Looked up from germline, CDR1 is SGDLS and CDR2 is YYNGEE. The CDR3 loop spans 16 amino acids. The CDR3 loop is CASSGTAGRSYNEQFF. CDR3 in DNA: TGTGCCAGCAGCGGGACTGCGGGGCGCTCCTACAATGAGCAGTTCTTC. Full variable domain (outside the CDR3, taken from reference TRBV9 and TRBJ2-1): DSGVTQTPKHLITATGQRVTLRCSPRSGDLSVYWYQQSLDQGLQFLIQYYNGEERAKGNILERFSAQQFPDLHSELNLSSLELGDSALYFCASSGTAGRSYNEQFFGPGTRLTVL.

This chain uses TRBV12-3 or TRBV12-4 with TRBJ2-1, with 10 bases that match TRBD2. CDR3 length: 15 amino acids. The V segment lost 6 bases and the J segment 2 bases; nucleotides outside the gene matches: 4. For the CDR3, the DNA is TGTGCCAGCAGGCGACTAGCGGGTACCTACAATGAGCAGTTCTTC. Its protein is CASRRLAGTYNEQFF.

The chain recombines TRBV6-1 with TRBJ2-3, with a tentative D call TRBD1 (5 bases). From germline, CDR1 is MNHNS and CDR2 SASEGT. CDR3 length: 15 amino acids. Trimming left V 3 bases short and J 5 bases short, with 15 bases between. The CDR3 DNA follows: TGTGCCAGCAGTGATAAAGGTACAGGCGGAGATACGCAGTATTTT. This encodes CASSDKGTGGDTQYF.

The chain employs TRBV28 and TRBJ2-4; D is perhaps TRBD1 or TRBD2 (5 bases each). From germline, CDR1 is MDHEN and CDR2 SYDVKM. CDR3 length equals 15 residues. Trimming shortened V by 4 bases and J by 6 bases, and 16 bases separated the two germline ends. The CDR3 DNA is TGTGCCAGCAGTTCAAACGGGGCAGGGCGAAACATTCAGTACTTC. Protein: CASSSNGAGRNIQYF.

In this sample, this clonotype turned up many times. The chain recombines TRBV5-1 with TRBJ2-3, with a tentative D call TRBD2 (5 bases). The length of the CDR3 is 17 residues. Germline V gene sequence: CDR1 SGHRS, CDR2 YFSETQ. V gave up 1 base and J gave up 6 bases, with 21 bases separating them. In DNA, the CDR3 is TGCGCCAGCAGCTTGCGGCCCATGTTGAGGGCCCTGGATACGCAGTATTTT. Translation gives CASSLRPMLRALDTQYF.

This clonotype was counted only a few times. The chain joins TRBV12-3 or TRBV12-4 to TRBJ1-5; D perhaps matches TRBD1 (5 bases). This CDR3 contains 12 residues. V was shortened by 5 bases and J by 11 bases, with 13 bases between the two germline ends. The CDR3 loop is CASSTRGVAQHF. CDR3 DNA sequence: TGTGCCAGCAGTACGCGGGGGGTAGCCCAGCATTTT.

This clonotype was seen more than once but under ten times. This chain links TRBV10-3 with TRBJ1-1; 7 bases agree with TRBD1. This CDR3 is built from 16 residues. Germline CDR1 and CDR2: ENHRY and SYGVKD. J lost 0 bases, V lost 5 bases, and 9 bases had no gene match. In nucleotides, the CDR3 is TGTGCCATCAGTAGATTCGGGACAGATATGAACACTGAAGCTTTCTTT. This sequence encodes CAISRFGTDMNTEAFF.

This clonotype was seen many times. The V and J genes are TRBV12-3 or TRBV12-4 and TRBJ2-5; D assignment may be TRBD1 or TRBD2 (5 bases each). V lost 7 bases to trimming and J lost 2 bases, with 17 bases between them. CDR3 size: 15 residues. The CDR3, as DNA: TGTGCCAGCACCCCGTCCGGGGCGGCACAAGAGACCCAGTACTTC. The encoded protein is CASTPSGAAQETQYF.

The gene calls are TRBV12-3 or TRBV12-4 and TRBJ1-1; D is possibly TRBD1 (6 bases). CDR3 length equals 11 residues. This CDR3 reads CAQGSFTEAFF. The CDR3 bases are TGTGCTCAGGGGAGTTTCACTGAAGCTTTCTTT.

This clonotype has more than one count but fewer than ten. J is TRBJ2-2 and V is TRBV7-9; D gene ambiguous. Looked up from germline, CDR1 is SEHNR and CDR2 is FQNEAQ (reference sequence). The V end lost 1 base, the J end lost 3 bases, and 6 bases lay between the germline ends. The CDR3 consists of 14 residues. In DNA form, the CDR3 reads TGTGCCAGCAGCTTAGATTGGGACACCGGGGAGCTGTTTTTT. This translates into CASSLDWDTGELFF.

The chain combines TRBV20-1 with TRBJ2-7; TRBD2 agrees at 7 bases. V trimming: 6 bases; J trimming: 2 bases; junction bases outside the gene matches: 13. The CDR3 totals 15 residues. Germline loops: CDR1 DFQATT, CDR2 SNEGSKA (reference sequence). Here the CDR3 reads CSARKLASEPYEQYF. In nucleotides, the CDR3 is TGCAGTGCCCGAAAACTAGCGTCAGAACCCTACGAGCAGTACTTC.

The chain links TRBV12-3 or TRBV12-4 to TRBJ2-1, with 7 nucleotides matching TRBD2. The trim removed 4 bases at V and 2 bases at J, leaving 5 bases unmatched. CDR3 length equals 15 residues. The CDR3 sequence: CASSSFGTTYNEQFF. CDR3 sequence (DNA): TGTGCCAGCAGTTCCTTCGGGACTACCTACAATGAGCAGTTCTTC.

This clonotype was seen repeatedly, ten times or more. The rearrangement joins TRBV20-1 to TRBJ2-7, with a possible D match to TRBD1 (6 bases). Per germline, CDR1 DFQATT and CDR2 SNEGSKA (reference sequence). Trimming stripped 7 bases from V and 3 bases from J, with 10 bases between. CDR3 length equals 11 residues. The CDR3 spells CSVRQDYEQYV. CDR3 DNA: TGCAGTGTTCGACAGGACTACGAGCAGTACGTC.

This clonotype was seen many times. The V call is TRBV12-3 or TRBV12-4, the J call TRBJ2-7; the D is unclear. The CDR3 length is 14 residues. V gave up 3 bases and J gave up 1 base, with 10 bases separating them. The CDR3 coding sequence is TGTGCCAGCAGTTTCCGGCAGAAATCCTACGAGCAGTACGTC. Amino acid sequence: CASSFRQKSYEQYV.

This clonotype was observed a handful of times. The chain links TRBV10-3 to TRBJ1-2; no clear D gene. V lost 7 bases and J lost 4, with 13 bases in between. The germline gives CDR1 ENHRY, CDR2 SYGVKD. The CDR3 sequence is 13 residues long. CDR3: CAIMAGSRYGYTF. The CDR3 region has the DNA TGTGCCATCATGGCGGGCAGCCGCTATGGCTACACCTTC.

This clonotype was counted between two and nine times. The chain uses TRBV20-1 and TRBJ2-5; TRBD2 agrees at 10 bases. Germline V gene data show CDR1 as DFQATT and CDR2 as SNEGSKA (reference sequence). This CDR3 is built from 16 residues. V was pared by 1 base and J by 4 bases, with 9 bases of the junction left unmatched. CDR3 nucleotide sequence: TGCAGTGCTAGAGGGTTGGCTAGCGGGAGCGGAGAGACCCAGTACTTC. It encodes CSARGLASGSGETQYF.

A few counts support this clonotype. V usage is TRBV24-1 and J usage is TRBJ2-1; D might be TRBD2 (5 bases). CDR3 length: 14 residues. Germline V gives CDR1 KGHDR, CDR2 SFDVKD. Trimming took off 5 bases at V and 6 bases at J, with 13 bases between the two ends. For the CDR3, the DNA is TGTGCCACCAGTGGCCCGATTGAGGGCAATGAGCAGTTCTTC. This translates into CATSGPIEGNEQFF.

This chain joins TRBV15 and TRBJ1-2; D is ambiguous. Per the germline V gene, CDR1 is LNHNV and CDR2 is YYDKDF (reference sequence). The CDR3 extends over 13 amino acids. V lost 0 bases, J lost 5 bases, and 7 bases lay in between. The CDR3 region is CATSRDRVYGYTF. For the CDR3, the DNA is TGTGCCACCAGCAGAGATCGGGTTTATGGCTACACCTTC.

The chain has TRBV14 and TRBJ1-2, with 7 bases identical to TRBD1. Germline values: CDR1 SGHDN, CDR2 FVKESK. This CDR3 spans 17 amino acids. V shed 4 bases and J 2 bases; nucleotides not matched to a gene: 13. The CDR3 sequence is CASSRYTYGTENYGYTF. Written as DNA, the CDR3 is TGTGCCAGCAGCCGTTATACCTACGGGACAGAGAACTATGGCTACACCTTC.

This clonotype was picked up many times. This sequence joins TRBV24-1 and TRBJ2-1; D gene uncertain. V gave up 6 bases and J gave up 5 bases, with 4 bases separating them. The germline V gene has CDR1 KGHDR and CDR2 SFDVKD. The CDR3 contains 11 residues. Written as DNA, the CDR3 is TGTGCCACCAGTCGTAACAATGAGCAGTTCTTC. Protein: CATSRNNEQFF.

The CDR3 sequence is CAINDRGEVREQYF. The DNA of the CDR3 is TGTGCCATCAATGACAGGGGAGAGGTCCGCGAGCAGTACTTC. This chain joins TRBV10-3 and TRBJ2-7; TRBD1 matches at 8 bases. The CDR3 extends over 14 amino acids. V trimming: 7 bases; J trimming: 6 bases; junction bases outside the gene matches: 11. CDR1 is ENHRY and CDR2 is SYGVKD in the germline V gene.

This chain uses TRBV10-3 with TRBJ2-7; the D gene is possibly TRBD2 (6 bases). The germline V gene encodes CDR1 ENHRY and CDR2 SYGVKD. This CDR3 comprises 16 residues. The V and J ends lost 10 bases and 2 bases respectively, with 24 bases between them. This CDR3 reads CATRQGGGLVTYEQYV. Here the CDR3 DNA reads TGTGCCACTAGGCAGGGAGGAGGCCTGGTAACCTACGAGCAGTACGTC.

This clonotype was counted only a few times. This chain links TRBV18 with TRBJ2-3; D unresolved. This CDR3 comprises 13 residues. CDR1 is KGHSH and CDR2 is LQKENI in the germline V gene. V lost 2 bases to trimming and J lost 2 bases, with 5 bases between them. CDR3 in amino acids: CASSPSYTDTQYF. The DNA of the CDR3 is TGTGCCAGCTCACCATCGTACACAGATACGCAGTATTTT.

This clonotype was seen many times. The rearrangement links TRBV24-1 to TRBJ2-1; 10 positions match TRBD1. CDR3 size: 14 residues. Germline values: CDR1 KGHDR, CDR2 SFDVKD. Trimming at V came to 4 bases and at J to 7 bases, leaving 3 bases not matched to a gene. In DNA form, the CDR3 reads TGTGCCACCAGTGACCCGGGACAGGGGAATGAGCAGTTCTTC. Its translation: CATSDPGQGNEQFF.

V is TRBV6-1 and J is TRBJ1-1, with D possibly TRBD1 on 6 matching bases. This CDR3 is built from 13 residues. Germline V gives CDR1 MNHNS, CDR2 SASEGT. Trimming took 6 bases from V and 7 from J, leaving 15 bases between them. The CDR3 spells CASSRQVFNEAFF. The CDR3 DNA is TGTGCCAGCAGCAGACAGGTGTTTAATGAAGCTTTCTTT.

This clonotype was picked up a small number of times. The rearrangement uses TRBV6-1 and TRBJ2-2; D might be TRBD2 (6 bases). The CDR3 has 14 residues. Trimming took 6 bases from V and 7 from J, leaving 15 bases between them. Germline values: CDR1 MNHNS, CDR2 SASEGT. The CDR3 DNA follows: TGTGCCAGCAGGGTCCCCGGGGGAATCGGGGAGCTGTTTTTT. Translated, it gives CASRVPGGIGELFF.

This clonotype was seen a few times. This sequence joins TRBV20-1 and TRBJ2-2; no clear D. Germline V lookup: CDR1 DFQATT, CDR2 SNEGSKA (reference sequence). The CDR3 loop spans 13 amino acids. Between the trimmed V and J ends, which lost 0 bases and 5 bases, there was a span of 7 bases. The CDR3 DNA follows: TGCAGTGCTAGAGACCGCATTACCGGGGAGCTGTTTTTT. Residues: CSARDRITGELFF.

This rearrangement joins TRBV20-1 to TRBJ2-5; D is uncertain. The CDR3 consists of 17 residues. V lost 5 bases, J lost 4 bases, and 26 bases lay in between. Germline loops: CDR1 DFQATT, CDR2 SNEGSKA (reference sequence). The chain's CDR3 is CSAGTLYGRSWGETQYF. Written as DNA, the CDR3 is TGCAGTGCTGGAACCCTCTATGGCAGGAGCTGGGGAGAGACCCAGTACTTC.

The chain links TRBV24-1 to TRBJ2-1; 7 bases fit TRBD2. Unmatched junction bases numbered 15, after V lost 3 bases and J lost 8 bases. This CDR3 has 17 residues. The germline gives CDR1 KGHDR, CDR2 SFDVKD. CDR3: CATSDGVVGGSWYEQFF. In DNA form, the CDR3 reads TGTGCCACCAGTGATGGGGTGGTGGGCGGGAGTTGGTATGAGCAGTTCTTC.

V and J are TRBV4-1 and TRBJ2-1; 7 bases map to TRBD2. CDR3 length: 16 amino acids. Per germline, CDR1 MGHRA and CDR2 YSYEKL. V lost 1 base, J lost 10 bases, and 13 bases stayed unmatched. CDR3 nucleotide sequence: TGCGCCAGCAGCCAAGTTGGGGGGGGTCGCCGGGGGGAGCAGTTCTTC. It yields the protein CASSQVGGGRRGEQFF.